This entry describes one TCR beta chain. Antigen unknown. 13 Jbeta primers and 60 Vbeta primers were used for the PCR. Profiled with immunoSEQ multiplex PCR; TCRdb holds only in-frame clones, not every one. The table has some 130,000 clones, 80% seen once. The data were taken from a study of cytomegalovirus exposure and HLA in healthy donors. About the study: In an early release, HLA-typed donors contributed tens of millions of unique TCR sequences.

Healthy bone marrow donors supplied every sample. The J segment lost 2 bases and the V segment lost 0 bases, leaving 3 bases of the junction unmatched. The CDR3 covers 15 residues. Germline CDR1 SGHNT, CDR2 YYREEE (reference sequence). Study-level points and caveats: Based on reports, TCR beta sequences accurately predicted HLA-A and HLA-B alleles for most subjects. Presence/absence analyses supposed approximately even sequencing depth among donors.

The chain links TRBV5-4 to TRBJ1-2; 8 bases fit TRBD1. Material: PBMCs. The TCR sequence derives from a man aged 25 to 45 in good health and CMV-seronegative. The CDR3 here is CASSLGDRPNYGYTF. The DNA for the CDR3 is TGTGCCAGCAGCTTGGGGGACAGGCCCAACTATGGCTACACCTTC. Complete variable domain (other parts from reference TRBV5-4 and TRBJ1-2): ETGVTQSPTHLIKTRGQQVTLRCSSQSGHNTVSWYQQALGQGPQFIFQYYREEENGRGNFPPRFSGLQFPNYSSELNVNALELDDSALYLCASSLGDRPNYGYTFGSGTRLTVV.